Following are 27 T cell receptor beta chains from one sample sequenced in a study of molecular identifiers for immune sequencing clone quantification. Each CDR3 protein is one row after TCRdb ran MiXCR on the PCR reads. This sample yields 75,000 to 100,000 distinct CDR3 sequences, of which around 17% are seen a single time; 0.7% to 0.95% belongs to the top ten. Sequenced input: naive CD8+ T cells from blood, with Jurkat cell RNA spiked in. As to subset: FACS-sorted CD8+CD4-CCR7+CD45RA+ naive T cells. The source is a human donor in good health. Some libraries in this study had Jurkat cell RNA spiked in.

This clonotype was seen repeatedly, ten times or more. CDR3 region: CSVEDLGQGFGYTF. The CDR3, as DNA: TGCAGCGTTGAAGATCTGGGACAGGGTTTTGGCTACACCTTC. The rearrangement links TRBV29-1 to TRBJ1-2; 9 bases are a match to TRBD1. The CDR3 has 14 residues. Germline trimming cut 0 bases from V and 7 bases from J; bases unmatched to any gene: 6. Looked up from germline, CDR1 is SQVTM and CDR2 is ANQGSEA.

To note about this clonotype: This may arise from a read error, as a much more abundant clone is one base away. The genes are TRBV19 and TRBJ1-5; no firm D call. CDR3 size: 12 residues. Trimming cost V 11 bases and J 2 bases, with 10 bases left between them. From germline, CDR1 is LNHDA and CDR2 SQIVND (reference sequence). The CDR3 protein is CAGTGGNQPQHF. The CDR3 DNA sequence: TGTGCCGGTACGGGCGGCAATCAGCCCCAGCATTTT.

Of note for this clonotype: A clone one base away is much larger, so this may be a read error. The chain carries TRBV10-3 and TRBJ1-2; D gene uncertain. CDR3 size: 14 residues. CDR1 ENHRY and CDR2 SYGVKD come from the germline V gene. CDR3 in amino acids: CAVSESSGYYGYTF. In DNA form, the CDR3 reads TGTGCCGTCAGTGAGTCATCGGGGTACTATGGCTACACCTTC.

Details on this clonotype: A much larger clone is a single base away; this may be a read error. The chain employs TRBV12-3 or TRBV12-4 and TRBJ2-5, with 13 positions matching TRBD2. The CDR3 totals 15 residues. J lost 3 bases, V lost 3 bases, and 1 base had no gene match. For the CDR3, the DNA is TGTGCCAGCAGTTTTACTAGCGGGGGGGAAGAGACCCAGTACTTC. Amino acids: CASSFTSGGEETQYF.

This clonotype was counted many times. V usage is TRBV28 and J usage is TRBJ2-2; D remains unclear. The CDR3 loop spans 11 amino acids. Trimming cost V 4 bases and J 8 bases, with 5 bases left between them. The germline V gene encodes CDR1 MDHEN and CDR2 SYDVKM. CDR3 DNA: TGTGCCAGCAGTTACGTGGGGGAGCTGTTTTTT. It encodes CASSYVGELFF.

This clonotype was detected many times. The rearrangement joins TRBV7-8 to TRBJ2-1; TRBD1 matches at 9 bases. Germline CDR1 is SGHVS and CDR2 is FQNEAQ. V shed 0 bases and J 12 bases; nucleotides not matched to a gene: 6. This CDR3 spans 14 amino acids. The CDR3 sequence is CASSLAGTGFSQFF. The CDR3 bases are TGTGCCAGCAGCTTAGCCGGGACAGGGTTTTCGCAGTTCTTC.

This clonotype was seen once. The chain links TRBV5-1 to TRBJ2-7; 10 nucleotides line up with TRBD1. CDR1 and CDR2 from the germline V gene are SGHRS and YFSETQ. The CDR3 spans 15 residues. V was pared by 3 bases and J by 2 bases, with 5 bases of the junction left unmatched. The chain's CDR3 is CASSSPGQGPYEQYF. In DNA form, the CDR3 reads TGCGCCAGCAGCTCCCCGGGACAGGGGCCCTACGAGCAGTACTTC.

This clonotype was recorded many times. This rearrangement joins TRBV21-1 to TRBJ2-5; TRBD1 is the table's D call, not checked against the DNA. TRBV21-1 is an annotated pseudogene. This CDR3 is 15 amino acids long. The CDR3 region is CASSASPGQGETQYF. In DNA, the CDR3 is TGTGCCAGCAGCGCCAGCCCGGGACAGGGAGAGACCCAGTACTTC.

There are many counts of this clonotype. This chain links TRBV29-1 with TRBJ2-5; 9 nucleotides match TRBD1. J gave up 5 bases and V 5 bases, and 3 bases lay outside the gene matches. The CDR3 extends over 12 amino acids. CDR1 SQVTM and CDR2 ANQGSEA come from the germline V gene. CDR3 loop: CSVKGQGETQYF. The CDR3 DNA reads TGCAGCGTTAAAGGACAGGGGGAGACCCAGTACTTC.

This clonotype has at least ten counts. The chain employs TRBV23-1 and TRBJ2-7; 7 bases match TRBD1. TRBV23-1 is filed as an ORF, its function uncertain. The CDR3 has 14 amino acids. Trimming took 2 bases from V and 2 from J; bases not matched to a gene: 3. The CDR3, as DNA: TGCGCCAGCAGTCAAGACAGGGCTACCTACGAGCAGTACTTC. It translates to CASSQDRATYEQYF.

This clonotype was counted at least ten times. The gene calls are TRBV7-9 and TRBJ2-1, with D tentatively TRBD2 (6 bases). Per germline, CDR1 SEHNR and CDR2 FQNEAQ (reference sequence). Trimming left V 0 bases short and J 8 bases short, with 11 bases between. The CDR3 is 14 residues long. The CDR3 loop is CASSLARSGDEQFF. In nucleotides, the CDR3 is TGTGCCAGCAGCTTAGCGCGTAGCGGCGATGAGCAGTTCTTC. The complete variable domain, with remaining parts taken from reference TRBV7-9 and TRBJ2-1, reads DTGVSQNPRHKITKRGQNVTFRCDPISEHNRLYWYRQTLGQGPEFLTYFQNEAQLEKSRLLSDRFSAERPKGSFSTLEIQRTEQGDSAMYLCASSLARSGDEQFFGPGTRLTVL.

The V call is TRBV15, the J call TRBJ1-5; D is ambiguous. Germline V CDR1 and CDR2: LNHNV, YYDKDF (reference sequence). Trimming left V 0 bases short and J 4 bases short, with 10 bases between. This CDR3 has 15 amino acids. DNA for the CDR3: TGTGCCACCAGCAGAGATCTGGGCAGAAATCAGCCCCAGCATTTT. Residues: CATSRDLGRNQPQHF.

This clonotype was seen a few times. The V gene is TRBV4-3, the J gene TRBJ2-1; a weak D match, TRBD2 (6 bases). This CDR3 spans 18 amino acids. The V end was cut by 2 bases, the J end by 3 bases, with 20 bases between. Germline CDR1 LGHNA, CDR2 YSLEER. In DNA form, the CDR3 reads TGCGCCAGCAGCCAAAGTTTCAACCGGGACTGGGACTACAATGAGCAGTTCTTC. It specifies CASSQSFNRDWDYNEQFF.

This clonotype has ten or more counts. This chain connects TRBV18 to TRBJ2-3; D gene ambiguous. CDR1 and CDR2 (germline): KGHSH, LQKENI. This CDR3 has 15 amino acids. V was shortened by 1 base and J by 3 bases, with 11 bases between the two germline ends. The DNA of the CDR3 is TGTGCCAGCTCACCACTGGCCGGAGATACAGATACGCAGTATTTT. Residues: CASSPLAGDTDTQYF.

This clonotype was recorded at least ten times. The chain has TRBV7-2 and TRBJ2-5; possibly TRBD2 for D (6 bases). Trimming took 1 base from V and 3 from J, leaving 18 bases between them. Germline V CDR1 and CDR2: SGHTA, FQGNSA. The CDR3 consists of 17 residues. CDR3 loop: CASSLEGSWGLEETQYF. CDR3 sequence (DNA): TGTGCCAGCAGCTTAGAAGGAAGTTGGGGACTCGAAGAGACCCAGTACTTC.

This clonotype was seen more than once but under ten times. One end of the junction does not line up with germline, which may come from a read error. V and J are TRBV11-2 and TRBJ2-7; 8 bases match TRBD2. This CDR3 has 15 residues. Germline-derived CDR1 and CDR2 are SGHAT and FQNNGV. For the CDR3, the DNA is TGTGCCGGCAGCTCCGGGACTAGTGCGGCCTACGAGCAGTACTTC. Protein sequence: CAGSSGTSAAYEQYF. Complete variable domain (other parts from reference TRBV11-2 and TRBJ2-7): EAGVAQSPRYKIIEKRQSVAFWCNPISGHATLYWYQQILGQGPKLLIQFQNNGVVDDSQLPKDRFSAERLKGVDSTLKIQPAKLEDSAVYLCAGSSGTSAAYEQYFGPGTRLTVT.

Note on this clonotype: A much bigger clone sits one base away, suggesting this may be a read error. The V call is TRBV28, the J call TRBJ2-7; 11 bases map to TRBD1. This CDR3 contains 16 residues. Germline-derived CDR1 and CDR2 are MDHEN and SYDVKM. CDR3 in amino acids: CASSSGQGARSIEQHF. CDR3 DNA sequence: TGTGCCAGCAGTTCTGGACAGGGGGCGAGGTCCATCGAGCAGCACTTC.

This clonotype was detected many times. In DNA, the CDR3 is TGCAGTGCTACCCGGGGCGCTTCCTACGAGCAGTACTTC. Translation gives CSATRGASYEQYF. This chain uses TRBV20-1 with TRBJ2-7; tentatively, D is TRBD1 or TRBD2 (5 bases each). This CDR3 is 13 amino acids long. Germline V gives CDR1 DFQATT, CDR2 SNEGSKA (reference sequence). Trimming left V 4 bases short and J 1 base short, with 11 bases between.

J is TRBJ2-7 and V is TRBV20-1; TRBD1 matches at 7 bases. The CDR3 length is 13 residues. J lost 9 bases, V lost 3 bases, and 11 bases had no gene match. Germline CDR1 reads DFQATT; CDR2 reads SNEGSKA (reference sequence). The CDR3 spells CSARGFQGDGQYF. The CDR3 region has the DNA TGCAGTGCTAGGGGTTTCCAGGGGGACGGGCAGTACTTC.

In this sample, this clonotype turned up many times. This chain connects TRBV11-2 to TRBJ2-7; D perhaps matches TRBD2 (5 bases). CDR1 and CDR2 from the germline V gene are SGHAT and FQNNGV. With 0 bases removed from V and 3 bases from J, the gap between germline ends came to 15 bases. The CDR3 is made up of 16 amino acids. The CDR3 is CASSLDGGSRYYEQYF. The CDR3 DNA sequence: TGTGCCAGCAGCTTAGATGGCGGGTCCCGGTACTACGAGCAGTACTTC.

This clonotype was found many times. CDR3 DNA: TGCAGTGCTAGGGGGACTATGACTAGCACAGATACGCAGTATTTT. Encoded protein: CSARGTMTSTDTQYF. This rearrangement joins TRBV20-1 to TRBJ2-3; 7 bases align to TRBD2. The CDR3 consists of 15 residues. Germline loops: CDR1 DFQATT, CDR2 SNEGSKA (reference sequence). Trimming removed 3 bases from V and 0 bases from J; junction bases left unmatched: 6.

There are many counts of this clonotype. CDR3 region: CATSDSRGRASGELFF. The CDR3 DNA is TGTGCCACCAGTGATTCTCGCGGGAGGGCCTCCGGGGAGCTGTTTTTT. The gene calls are TRBV24-1 and TRBJ2-2, with TRBD2 identical over 9 bases. CDR1 and CDR2 (germline): KGHDR, SFDVKD. The CDR3 spans 16 residues. Losses at the gene ends were 2 bases for V and 6 bases for J; bases not matched to a gene: 6.

This clonotype was observed many times. The chain's CDR3 is CASKSQLAVQETQYF. The CDR3 DNA sequence: TGTGCCAGCAAAAGTCAGCTAGCGGTCCAAGAGACCCAGTACTTC. The chain couples TRBV2 to TRBJ2-5, with 7 bases fitting TRBD2. The CDR3 extends over 15 amino acids. Germline-derived CDR1 and CDR2 are SNHLY and FYNNEI. The trim removed 7 bases at V and 1 base at J, leaving 9 bases unmatched.

This clonotype was recorded a few times. The chain carries TRBV2 and TRBJ2-7, with D possibly being TRBD2 (5 bases). V was pared by 3 bases and J by 4 bases, with 10 bases between. From germline, CDR1 is SNHLY and CDR2 FYNNEI. The CDR3 runs 13 residues. This chain's CDR3 is CASSDPAEYEQYF. DNA for the CDR3: TGTGCCAGCAGTGATCCAGCGGAGTACGAGCAGTACTTC.

A remark on this clonotype: Its ends do not fully match the called genes, so a read error is possible. The gene calls are TRBV13 and TRBJ2-7; D gene ambiguous. Germline V CDR1 and CDR2: PRHDT, FYEKMQ (reference sequence). CDR3 size: 14 residues. The CDR3 DNA reads TGTGCCAGCAGCTTAGGTCGAGGAAACTACGAGCAGTGCTTC. Amino acids: CASSLGRGNYEQCF.

Note on this clonotype: A read error may be the cause here, since a much bigger clone is one base away. This chain uses TRBV5-1 with TRBJ2-2; perhaps TRBD2 as D (6 bases). This CDR3 is 15 amino acids long. Per the germline V gene, CDR1 is SGHRS and CDR2 is YFSETQ. V dropped 9 bases and J dropped 0 bases, with 15 bases sitting between them. The CDR3 loop reads CANSLIAANTGELFF. CDR3 sequence (DNA): TGCGCCAACAGTCTGATAGCGGCGAACACCGGGGAGCTGTTTTTT.

This clonotype was observed many times. The V call is TRBV7-9, the J call TRBJ2-7, with TRBD1 matching over 10 bases. Per germline, CDR1 SEHNR and CDR2 FQNEAQ (reference sequence). CDR3 size: 15 residues. J was trimmed by 3 bases and V by 5 bases; bases with no gene match: 7. Here the CDR3 reads CASSPWGQGLYEQYF. Here the CDR3 DNA reads TGTGCCAGCAGCCCGTGGGGACAGGGGCTCTACGAGCAGTACTTC.